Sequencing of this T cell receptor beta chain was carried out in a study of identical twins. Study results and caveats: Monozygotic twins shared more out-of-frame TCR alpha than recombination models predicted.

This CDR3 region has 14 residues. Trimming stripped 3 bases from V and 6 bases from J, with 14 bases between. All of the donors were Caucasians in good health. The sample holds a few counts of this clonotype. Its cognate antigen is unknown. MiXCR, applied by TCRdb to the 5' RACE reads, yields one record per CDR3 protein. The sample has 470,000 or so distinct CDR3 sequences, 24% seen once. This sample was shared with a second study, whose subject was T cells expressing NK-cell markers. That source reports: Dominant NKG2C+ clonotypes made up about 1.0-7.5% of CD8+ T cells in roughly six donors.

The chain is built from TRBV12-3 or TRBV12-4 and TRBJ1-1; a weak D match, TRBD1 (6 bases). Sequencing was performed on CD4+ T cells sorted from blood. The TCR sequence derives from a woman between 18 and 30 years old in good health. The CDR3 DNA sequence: TGTGCCAGCAGTTTCCCACAGGGAGGAGCTGAAGCTTTCTTT. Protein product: CASSFPQGGAEAFF.